Detailed here is one T cell receptor (beta chain). Its antigen is still unknown. The sample holds no much larger clone one base away, and base qualities are not on file. The data are from a study of blood T cell repertoires in COVID-19 (dated by TCRdb to the early 2020s). Regarding the complete study: Samples covering the acute and convalescent phases of COVID-19 were provided by collaborators in the United States, Italy and Spain. Sample metadata almost always included a de-identified subject ID, COVID-19 status, age in years and sex. The samples were drawn from two sources: the first 160 participants of the ongoing ImmuneRACE study, and 1,000 to 1,500 subjects contributed by 6 global collaborators. The material from the prospective study consisted of cDNA or gDNA derived from T cells, B-cell-depleted T cells, or PBMCs. Deeply sampled blood TCRbeta repertoires from subjects exposed to, actively infected with, or recovered from COVID-19 were included in the dataset. The repertoires were made available in a free public database intended to serve as a resource for research on the immune response to SARS-CoV-2. Where HLA class I and class II types were available, the types were taken from metadata supplied by the sample provider, not from assay-based typing. Overall study outcomes, separate from this receptor: The amount of clinical and demographic metadata varied by source and participant and was provided uncurated.

TCRbeta CDR3 regions were amplified from genomic DNA by means of the immunoSEQ Assay, a bias-controlled multiplex PCR. The original methods were these. The number of nucleated cells in each sample was estimated from the amplification of reference gene primers within the assay. To quantify the absolute abundance of each unique TCRbeta CDR3 rearrangement, sequence reads were collapsed and filtered. For each sample, productive Simpson clonality was calculated as the square root of Simpson's diversity index over productive rearrangements. Imported from immuneACCESS, the table was reduced by TCRdb to in-frame sequences with V and J called. These copies leave out some clones; in studies compared against another copy, an unresolved V gene accounts for under half, and the cause of the remainder is not known. V and J calls and clone size follow that table, whereas D and trimming were derived from the DNA. The sample yields roughly 220,000 clones; roughly 84% were counted once. The ten largest make up 15% to 20% of the sample.

Whole blood was collected in K2EDTA tubes by collaborating institutions according to the institutions' own protocols. For TCRbeta analysis, collaborators shipped samples as frozen whole blood, isolated PBMCs, or DNA extracted from either of those sample types. The CDR3 starts with the cysteine, ends with the phenylalanine, and has 15 residues. The entry retains the CDR3 DNA only, 45 bases that are in frame from base 1. Between the V and J ends, shortened by 5 bases and 0 bases respectively, the junction contains 11 bases. The germline V gene sets CDR1 to MNHEY and CDR2 to SVGAGI. The specimen sequenced was peripheral blood. This TCR was recovered from a man aged 25-45 years with active or convalescent COVID-19. The V gene is TRBV6-5 and the J gene is TRBJ2-1, and perhaps TRBD1 as D gene, on 5 matching bases. At the DNA level, the sequence is TGTGCCAGCAGTCCCACAGGCAGCTCCTACAATGAGCAGTTCTTC. It codes for CASSPTGSSYNEQFF.